This is a list of T cell receptor beta chains from one sample in a study of regulatory T cells in long-lasting Graves disease. TCRdb re-called the multiplex PCR reads through MiXCR, storing one row per CDR3 protein. The sample yields 650,000 to 700,000 distinct CDR3 sequences, around 30% seen once. The sequenced sample was peripheral blood mononuclear cells (PBMCs), obtained when the disease was refractory, from a patient treated with antithyroid drugs. The source is a female donor with Graves disease. Both conserved end residues are part of each CDR3. D genes are given only for firm matches. Not all rows give a size; the values are once, few, many and, for expanded clones, a class.

v_gene,abundance,j_gene,d_gene,CDR3nt,CDR3aa
TRBV5-1,few,TRBJ2-7,TRBD1,TGCGCCAGCAGCCCGGGACAGGGAGTCTCTTACGAGCAGTACTTC,CASSPGQGVSYEQYF
TRBV7-2,many,TRBJ2-7,TRBD2,TGTGCCAGCAGCTTAGTAGCGGGAGGCTACGAGCAGTACTTC,CASSLVAGGYEQYF
TRBV12-3/TRBV12-4,.,TRBJ2-4,TRBD2,TGTGCCAGCACTGGACTAGCGGGAGAAAACATTCAGTACTTC,CASTGLAGENIQYF
TRBV29-1,few,TRBJ1-2,TRBD1,TGCAGCGATGGGACAGGGGCGGGCTACACCTTC,CSDGTGAGYTF
TRBV28,few,TRBJ1-5,.,TGTGCCAGCAAGCTGGCAGGGGATTATAGCAATCAGCCCCAGCATTTT,CASKLAGDYSNQPQHF
TRBV19,.,TRBJ2-3,TRBD2,TGTGCCAGTAGTCAGACTAGCGGGAGTGATACGCAGTATTTT,CASSQTSGSDTQYF
TRBV3-1,.,TRBJ2-7,.,TGTGCCAGCAGCCAAGATCCGCAGGCATACTACGAGCAGTACTTC,CASSQDPQAYYEQYF
TRBV11-2,few,TRBJ1-2,TRBD1,TGTGCCAGCAGCTTAGAGAGACAGGGAGAAGGCTACACCTTC,CASSLERQGEGYTF
TRBV28,many,TRBJ1-1,.,TGTGCCAGCGGTCAAACAGGTTCTAGGACTGAAGCTTTCTTT,CASGQTGSRTEAFF
TRBV7-9,.,TRBJ1-6,.,TGTGCCAGCAGCCTCCGGGCCTCGAATTCACCCCTCCACTTT,CASSLRASNSPLHF
TRBV9,.,TRBJ1-2,.,TGTGCCAGCAGCGTAGGGGGAGACTCCTATGGCTACACCTTC,CASSVGGDSYGYTF
TRBV3-1,.,TRBJ2-5,.,TGTGCCAGCAGCCAACCGCTAGCGCCTCAAGAGACCCAGTACTTC,CASSQPLAPQETQYF
TRBV10-3,.,TRBJ1-2,.,TGTGCCATCAGTGATGAGGGACGTTTTGGTAGGGACTATGGCTACACCTTC,CAISDEGRFGRDYGYTF
TRBV28,many,TRBJ1-1,.,TGTGCCAGCAGCCTGTGGCGGGGAATGGTAGCTGAAGCTTTCTTT,CASSLWRGMVAEAFF
TRBV7-9,once,TRBJ2-1,.,TGTGCCAGCAGCTTAGCAGCAGTAGCGGCTAGCTCCTACAATGAGCAGTTCTTC,CASSLAAVAASSYNEQFF
TRBV9,few,TRBJ1-5,.,TGTGCCAGCAGCGCCCAACCGGCGGATCAGCCCCAGCATTTT,CASSAQPADQPQHF
TRBV7-9,.,TRBJ2-7,.,TGTGCCAGCAGCTTAGCTGGCCCGGGGTTCGGCGAGCAGTACTTC,CASSLAGPGFGEQYF
TRBV11-2,many,TRBJ1-1,.,TGTGCCAGCAGCTTAGCGAGGACAGCGAACACTGAAGCTTTCTTT,CASSLARTANTEAFF
TRBV7-2,.,TRBJ1-1,.,TGTGCCAGCAGTCGGACAGTGACAACTGAAGCTTTCTTT,CASSRTVTTEAFF
TRBV20-1,.,TRBJ2-1,TRBD2,TGCAGTGCTAGATCATCGGAGGGGACTAGCGGGAGGTACAATGAGCAGTTCTTC,CSARSSEGTSGRYNEQFF
TRBV19,few,TRBJ1-1,.,TGTGCCAGTAGTATACCGGACCTCCGGGCTGAAGCTTTCTTT,CASSIPDLRAEAFF
TRBV30,few,TRBJ1-5,.,TGTGCCTGGAGTAGAGGGGACTATCAGCCCCAGCATTTT,CAWSRGDYQPQHF
TRBV7-2,few,TRBJ2-5,.,TGTGCCAGCAGCTACAACGGGGGACAAGAGACCCAGTACTTC,CASSYNGGQETQYF
TRBV11-2,.,TRBJ1-1,.,TGTGCCAGCAGCTCAAAAATAGAAGCTTTCTTT,CASSSKIEAFF
TRBV12-3/TRBV12-4,many,TRBJ1-2,.,TGTGCCAGCAGCCCGGCCGAGGGCTTCGACTATGGCTACACCTTC,CASSPAEGFDYGYTF
TRBV6-2/TRBV6-3,many,TRBJ2-7,TRBD2,TGTGCCAGCAGTACGGGACTAGCGGGAGTGTACGAGCAGTACTTC,CASSTGLAGVYEQYF
TRBV9,.,TRBJ2-7,.,TGTGCCAGCAGCGTAGAAGGACAGGGAGGGTACGAGCAGTACTTC,CASSVEGQGGYEQYF
TRBV27,.,TRBJ2-7,TRBD1,TGTGCCAGCGGTTTAACTTGGACAGGGCACTACGAGCAGTACTTC,CASGLTWTGHYEQYF
TRBV28,few,TRBJ1-1,.,TGTGCCAGCACCTCGGGACAGAACACTGAAGCTTTCTTT,CASTSGQNTEAFF
TRBV10-3,few,TRBJ1-1,.,TGTGCCATCAGTGAGTCGAGAGGATTGAACACTGAAGCTTTCTTT,CAISESRGLNTEAFF
TRBV6-1,few,TRBJ1-2,.,TGTGCCAGCAGTGAAGCGGCGGGGAGGAGCTATGGCTACACCTTC,CASSEAAGRSYGYTF
TRBV19,.,TRBJ1-5,.,TGTGCCAGTGAAACCCCCTACAGGAATCAGCCCCAGCATTTT,CASETPYRNQPQHF
TRBV20-1,once,TRBJ2-1,.,TGCAGTGCGGTAGACTCCTACAATGAGCAGTTCTTC,CSAVDSYNEQFF
TRBV6-1,few,TRBJ1-1,TRBD1,TGTGCCAGCAAAACAGGGGGTCGGAACACTGAAGCTTTCTTT,CASKTGGRNTEAFF
TRBV20-1,many,TRBJ2-7,.,TGCAGTGCAGGCCCCCTAGCTGCGAGCTCCTACGAGCAGTACTTC,CSAGPLAASSYEQYF
TRBV2,many,TRBJ2-7,TRBD2,TGTGCCAGCAGTGAGCGGCTAGCGGGACTTGTAGAGCAGTACTTC,CASSERLAGLVEQYF
TRBV11-3,.,TRBJ2-7,TRBD1,TGTACCAGCAGCTTCCCGGGACAGGGATTCTCCTACGAGCAGTACTTC,CTSSFPGQGFSYEQYF
TRBV6-1,.,TRBJ2-7,.,TGTGCCAGCAGGTCATCGGGCGACTTACCCTACGAGCAGTACTTC,CASRSSGDLPYEQYF
TRBV11-2,.,TRBJ1-3,.,TGTGCCAGCAGCTCCCTAGCTAACACCATATATTTT,CASSSLANTIYF
TRBV3-1,few,TRBJ2-4,TRBD2,TGTGCCAGCAGCCAAGTGGGAGGGGAAAACATTCAGTACTTC,CASSQVGGENIQYF
TRBV28,many,TRBJ2-7,.,TGTGCCAGCAGTTACGGTCTGAACAACGAGCAGTACTTC,CASSYGLNNEQYF
TRBV11-2,.,TRBJ1-1,.,TGTGCCAGCAGCTTACGGCAGGGTAAATTGAACACTGAAGCTTTCTTT,CASSLRQGKLNTEAFF
TRBV28,many,TRBJ1-2,TRBD1,TGTGCCAGCAGTTCCGGACAGGGGGTGAGAGGCTACACCTTC,CASSSGQGVRGYTF
TRBV28,few,TRBJ2-1,.,TGTGCCAGCAGTTCACGACTAGCCTACAATGAGCAGTTCTTC,CASSSRLAYNEQFF
TRBV28,.,TRBJ1-5,.,TGTGCCAGCAGTTTATTCTCGGGGAGCAATCAGCCCCAGCATTTT,CASSLFSGSNQPQHF
TRBV6-2/TRBV6-3,few,TRBJ1-5,TRBD1,TGTGCCAGCAGTAGGACAGGGGGGGGGGATCAGCCCCAGCATTTT,CASSRTGGGDQPQHF
TRBV11-2,.,TRBJ2-2,.,TGTGCCAGCAGCTTTATTCGGGACCCCAGAAGGGTCACCGGGGAGCTGTTTTTT,CASSFIRDPRRVTGELFF
TRBV6-1,many,TRBJ2-7,TRBD2,TGTGCCAGCAGCCCGGGACTAGCGGGAGTCCACGAGCAGTACTTC,CASSPGLAGVHEQYF
TRBV6-9,.,TRBJ2-1,.,TGTGCCAGCAGTTACGGCGAGCTAACCTACAATGAGCAGTTCTTC,CASSYGELTYNEQFF
TRBV7-9,.,TRBJ2-1,.,TGTGCCAGCAGCTTATGGGGTAACAATGAGCAGTTCTTC,CASSLWGNNEQFF
TRBV28,few,TRBJ1-1,.,TGTGCCAGCAGCCCGCTATTGGGAAGGGGGAACACTGAAGCTCTCTTT,CASSPLLGRGNTEALF
TRBV12-3/TRBV12-4,.,TRBJ1-5,.,TGTGCCAGCAGTTGGGGTACAGGTTTGTGGGGCAATCAGCCCCAGCATTTT,CASSWGTGLWGNQPQHF
TRBV20-1,few,TRBJ1-2,.,TGCAGTGCTACTTACAGGGTAGTGGGAATTTATGGCTACACCTTC,CSATYRVVGIYGYTF
TRBV12-5,.,TRBJ2-7,TRBD2,TGTGCTAGTGGAGGGACTAGCGCGGGGGATAGGTCCTACGAGCAGTACTTC,CASGGTSAGDRSYEQYF
TRBV5-6,.,TRBJ2-7,TRBD1,TGTGCCAGCAGCTACCGCGTGACAGGGGAGTTCTACGAGCAGTACTTC,CASSYRVTGEFYEQYF
TRBV2,many,TRBJ1-1,.,TGTGCCAGCAGAGACCGGGGGCTCACTGAAGCTTTCTTT,CASRDRGLTEAFF
TRBV6-1,few,TRBJ1-5,TRBD1,TGTGCCAGCAGTACCCCGGGACAGTCAAAGTACTCGGGGTATCAGCCCCAGCATTTT,CASSTPGQSKYSGYQPQHF
TRBV20-1,few,TRBJ1-1,TRBD1,TGCAGTGCTGACAGGGGGCGCGACACTGAAGCTTTCTTT,CSADRGRDTEAFF
TRBV12-3/TRBV12-4,.,TRBJ1-1,.,TGTGCCAGCGGTAACCGAATGAACACTGAAGCTTTCTTT,CASGNRMNTEAFF